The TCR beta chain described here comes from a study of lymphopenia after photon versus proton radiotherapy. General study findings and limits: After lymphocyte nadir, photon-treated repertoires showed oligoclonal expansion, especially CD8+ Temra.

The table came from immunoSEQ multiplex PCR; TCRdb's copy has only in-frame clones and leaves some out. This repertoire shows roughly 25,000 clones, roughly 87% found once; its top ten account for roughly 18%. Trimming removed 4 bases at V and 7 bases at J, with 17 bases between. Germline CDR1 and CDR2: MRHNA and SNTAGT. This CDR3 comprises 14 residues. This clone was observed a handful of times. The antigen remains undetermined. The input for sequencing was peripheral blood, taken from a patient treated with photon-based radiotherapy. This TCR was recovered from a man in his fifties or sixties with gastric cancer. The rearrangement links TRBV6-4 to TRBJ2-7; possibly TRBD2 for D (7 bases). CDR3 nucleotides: TGTGCCAGCAGTGTTAACCTCGGGGGGCCTGAGCAGTACGTC. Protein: CASSVNLGGPEQYV.